This TCR beta chain was found in a study of vaccination effects on CD4 cells after COVID-19. Clones were read by immunoSEQ multiplex PCR, and TCRdb kept only the in-frame ones, dropping some. Counted here are about 22,000 clones, 65% to 85% occurring once; the ten biggest clones make up approximately 24%. This CDR3 has 15 amino acids. The V and J ends lost 1 base and 3 bases, in that order; junction bases with no gene match: 2. In germline, CDR1 is SGHVS, CDR2 FNYEAQ. Study findings and constraints: Healthy vaccinees had only 1 of 255 vaccine-induced clones cross-react with common cold coronaviruses.

In the ViraFEST assay, antigen-specific CD4+ clonotypes were identified by expansion after peptide-pool stimulation. After roughly eleven days in culture, the CD4+ T cells were isolated. Prior SARS-CoV-2 infection was absent in the vaccine recipients, as shown by negative nucleocapsid antibodies. Days 3 and 7 saw half the medium replaced with IL-2 medium. This clone was counted a few times. Its antigen is undetermined. The starting material was CD4+ T cells from PBMCs cultured with HCoV-NL63 spike peptides, obtained before COVID-19 vaccination. J is TRBJ1-2 and V is TRBV7-6; 10 nucleotides line up with TRBD1. This receptor was taken from a human donor who received a COVID-19 vaccine. The CDR3 region has the DNA TGTGCCAGCAGCTTAGGACAGGGGGCGGACTATGGCTACACCTTC. This gives the protein CASSLGQGADYGYTF.